The present T cell receptor (beta chain) was sequenced within a study of T cell responses to AZD1222 COVID-19 vaccine. Study-wide context: Both about-4-week and about-12-week second-dose recipients were combined.

The CDR3 contains 14 residues. The ends were cut back, 4 bases at V and 0 bases at J, with 11 bases in the middle. CDR1 and CDR2 from the germline V gene are SGHRS and YFSETQ. The data were produced by immunoSEQ multiplex PCR, yet TCRdb's version contains in-frame clones alone and is incomplete. The sample carries about 110,000 clones, 85% to 95% recorded once. In the case of this clone: The antigen is unknown.

Study results and caveats: Spike-specific TCR breadth and depth were elevated following two AZD1222 doses. Sampled repertoires all dated from after the peak T cell response.

Sequences were derived from peripheral blood, sampled on day 0 of AZD1222 vaccination. The TCR originated in an adult in good health. V usage is TRBV5-1 and J usage is TRBJ2-7; maybe TRBD1 (5 bases). The CDR3 bases are TGCGCCAGCAGCCTCCAGGGCAGCTCCTACGAGCAGTACTTC. It translates to CASSLQGSSYEQYF.